These 26 T cell receptor beta chains share one sample of origin, sequenced in a study of T cell responses to AZD1222 COVID-19 vaccine. Repertoires were generated with immunoSEQ multiplex PCR, while TCRdb's copy carries only in-frame clones and drops some. The repertoire consists of fewer than 110,000 clones, with over 75% occurring once and the leading ten covering roughly 1.4%. The specimen was peripheral blood, collected on day 0 of AZD1222 vaccination. These receptors were obtained from an adult in good health.

The V call is TRBV25-1, the J call TRBJ1-6; no definite D call. The CDR3 consists of 15 residues. CDR1 is MGHDK and CDR2 is SYGVNS in the germline V gene. Trimming took off 4 bases at V and 9 bases at J, with 16 bases between the two ends. CDR3 amino acids: CASSVSQDWGSPLHF. As DNA, the CDR3 is TGTGCCAGCAGTGTCAGCCAAGACTGGGGTTCACCCCTCCACTTT.

A single count supports this clone. CDR3 nucleotide sequence: TGTGCCAGCAGCCCGAACAGGGACTCTGGGGCCAACGTCCTGACTTTC. Translating gives CASSPNRDSGANVLTF. The V and J genes are TRBV14 and TRBJ2-6; weak D call: TRBD1 (6 bases). The CDR3 extends over 16 amino acids. The V gene lost 4 bases and the J gene lost 0 bases, with 10 bases spanning the gap. The germline CDR1 and CDR2 sequences are SGHDN and FVKESK. Full variable domain (outside the CDR3, taken from reference TRBV14 and TRBJ2-6): EAGVTQFPSHSVIEKGQTVTLRCDPISGHDNLYWYRRVMGKEIKFLLHFVKESKQDESGMPNNRFLAERTGGTYSTLKVQPAELEDSGVYFCASSPNRDSGANVLTFGAGSRLTVL.

The chain carries TRBV15 and TRBJ1-1; D perhaps matches TRBD1 (6 bases). The ends were cut back, 7 bases at V and 5 bases at J, with 11 bases in the middle. Germline assignment: CDR1 LNHNV and CDR2 YYDKDF (reference sequence). This CDR3 is 12 amino acids long. The CDR3 DNA is TGTGCCACCACTCGAGGGGGGACTGAAGCTTTCTTT. Translated: CATTRGGTEAFF. Together with reference TRBV15 and TRBJ1-1, the CDR3 gives the full variable domain: DAMVIQNPRYQVTQFGKPVTLSCSQTLNHNVMYWYQQKSSQAPKLLFHYYDKDFNNEADTPDNFQSRRPNTSFCFLDIRSPGLGDTAMYLCATTRGGTEAFFGQGTRLTVV.

With respect to this clone: In the same sample, other DNA sequences code for this CDR3. The V gene is TRBV5-1, the J gene TRBJ1-1; D may be TRBD1 (6 bases). The ends were cut back, 6 bases at V and 0 bases at J, with 9 bases in the middle. The CDR3 covers 13 residues. The germline gives CDR1 SGHRS, CDR2 YFSETQ. The CDR3 coding sequence is TGCGCCAGCAAGGGGGGGCTGAACACTGAAGCTTTCTTT. Translating it yields CASKGGLNTEAFF. Full variable domain (outside the CDR3, taken from reference TRBV5-1 and TRBJ1-1): KAGVTQTPRYLIKTRGQQVTLSCSPISGHRSVSWYQQTPGQGLQFLFEYFSETQRNKGNFPGRFSGRQFSNSRSEMNVSTLELGDSALYLCASKGGLNTEAFFGQGTRLTVV.

This chain connects TRBV28 to TRBJ2-7; D uncertain. The germline gives CDR1 MDHEN, CDR2 SYDVKM. CDR3 size: 11 residues. V was cut by 5 bases and J by 7 bases, with 9 bases left in between. CDR3 sequence: CASSTTREQYF. CDR3 DNA: TGTGCCAGCAGTACGACTCGGGAGCAGTACTTC.

The V gene is TRBV15, the J gene TRBJ1-2; 10 bases line up with TRBD1. The CDR3 covers 13 residues. V trimming: 7 bases; J trimming: 4 bases; junction bases outside the gene matches: 3. Germline V gene data show CDR1 as LNHNV and CDR2 as YYDKDF (reference sequence). The chain's CDR3 is CATKDRGSYGYTF. As DNA, the CDR3 is TGTGCCACCAAGGACAGGGGGAGCTATGGCTACACCTTC.

The chain combines TRBV18 with TRBJ2-6; TRBD2 matches 11 bases. Germline values: CDR1 KGHSH, CDR2 LQKENI. This CDR3 has 19 amino acids. The J segment lost 1 base and the V segment lost 3 bases, leaving 8 bases of the junction unmatched. The CDR3 sequence: CASSPMATSGKSGANVLTF. The CDR3 DNA reads TGTGCCAGCTCACCTATGGCGACTAGCGGGAAGTCTGGGGCCAACGTCCTGACTTTC. Supplemented by reference TRBV18 and TRBJ2-6, the full variable domain reads NAGVMQNPRHLVRRRGQEARLRCSPMKGHSHVYWYRQLPEEGLKFMVYLQKENIIDESGMPKERFSAEFPKEGPSILRIQQVVRGDSAAYFCASSPMATSGKSGANVLTFGAGSRLTVL.

The J gene is TRBJ2-5, the V gene TRBV6-5, with 12 bases identical to TRBD2. J gave up 1 base and V 6 bases, and 3 bases lay outside the gene matches. CDR1 is MNHEY and CDR2 is SVGAGI in the germline V gene. This CDR3 region has 15 residues. The CDR3 is CASRLTSGGQETQYF. The CDR3 nucleotides are TGTGCCAGCAGACTGACTAGCGGGGGCCAAGAGACCCAGTACTTC.

This sequence joins TRBV5-1 and TRBJ2-5; 8 positions agree with TRBD2. There are 16 residues in the CDR3. Trimming at V came to 4 bases and at J to 4 bases, leaving 12 bases not matched to a gene. Germline V lookup: CDR1 SGHRS, CDR2 YFSETQ. Here the CDR3 reads CASSPLPGGAGETQYF. Written as DNA, the CDR3 is TGCGCCAGCAGCCCACTACCCGGGGGGGCGGGAGAGACCCAGTACTTC.

The chain uses TRBV2 and TRBJ2-7; D perhaps matches TRBD1 (5 bases). Germline V gene data show CDR1 as SNHLY and CDR2 as FYNNEI. The CDR3 is made up of 12 amino acids. V lost 3 bases, J lost 6 bases, and 9 bases lay in between. As DNA, the CDR3 is TGTGCCAGCAGTGATGAAGGGGTCGAGCAGTACTTC. Its translation is CASSDEGVEQYF.

V is TRBV6-5 and J is TRBJ1-2, with D maybe TRBD1 (5 bases). The CDR3 totals 15 residues. V shed 6 bases and J shed 0 bases, with 14 bases lying between them. The germline gives CDR1 MNHEY, CDR2 SVGAGI. The CDR3 DNA reads as TGTGCCAGCAGACCAACAGGAACCTCTAACTATGGCTACACCTTC. Translation: CASRPTGTSNYGYTF.

CDR3 protein: CARGGPGGVLSGNTIYF. Written as DNA, the CDR3 is TGTGCCAGAGGCGGACCAGGGGGCGTCTTATCTGGAAACACCATATATTTT. The chain combines TRBV2 with TRBJ1-3; TRBD1 matches 8 bases. The CDR3 covers 17 residues. The V gene end was trimmed by 9 bases and the J gene end by 1 base; junction bases not matched to a gene: 14. Per the germline V gene, CDR1 is SNHLY and CDR2 is FYNNEI. The whole variable domain, filled in from reference TRBV2 and TRBJ1-3, reads EPEVTQTPSHQVTQMGQEVILRCVPISNHLYFYWYRQILGQKVEFLVSFYNNEISEKSEIFDDQFSVERPDGSNFTLKIRSTKLEDSAMYFCARGGPGGVLSGNTIYFGEGSWLTVV.

The chain is built from TRBV24-1 and TRBJ2-7; D gene uncertain. The CDR3 covers 14 residues. Germline loops: CDR1 KGHDR, CDR2 SFDVKD. V was pared by 5 bases and J by 0 bases, with 10 bases between. DNA for the CDR3: TGTGCCACCAGTGGAAACACCAACTCCTACGAGCAGTACTTC. It yields the protein CATSGNTNSYEQYF.

There are a few counts of this clone. This rearrangement joins TRBV19 to TRBJ1-6; tentative D call: TRBD1 (6 bases). The germline CDR1 and CDR2 sequences are LNHDA and SQIVND (reference sequence). The CDR3 contains 15 residues. The V end was cut by 5 bases, the J end by 0 bases, with 8 bases between. CDR3 DNA: TGTGCCAGTAGTCAACAGGGCTCCTATAATTCACCCCTCCACTTT. Translated, it gives CASSQQGSYNSPLHF.

The chain combines TRBV5-1 with TRBJ2-2, with 7 nucleotides matching TRBD1. The CDR3 extends over 13 amino acids. The V gene end was trimmed by 5 bases and the J gene end by 6 bases; junction bases not matched to a gene: 4. Germline values: CDR1 SGHRS, CDR2 YFSETQ. The CDR3 loop reads CASRTGVAGELFF. The CDR3 DNA sequence: TGCGCCAGCAGAACAGGGGTGGCCGGGGAGCTGTTTTTT. The complete variable domain, with remaining parts taken from reference TRBV5-1 and TRBJ2-2, reads KAGVTQTPRYLIKTRGQQVTLSCSPISGHRSVSWYQQTPGQGLQFLFEYFSETQRNKGNFPGRFSGRQFSNSRSEMNVSTLELGDSALYLCASRTGVAGELFFGEGSRLTVL.

The rearrangement links TRBV7-9 to TRBJ1-4; a possible D gene is TRBD1 (6 bases). V was clipped by 5 bases and J by 0 bases, with 10 bases between them. This CDR3 is built from 15 residues. The germline V gene encodes CDR1 SEHNR and CDR2 FQNEAQ (reference sequence). The CDR3 is CASSDRTATNEKLFF. The CDR3 DNA reads as TGTGCCAGCAGCGATCGGACAGCAACTAATGAAAAACTGTTTTTT.

This clone came up a few times. The rearrangement joins TRBV7-9 to TRBJ2-1, with 9 bases that match TRBD2. The CDR3 contains 16 residues. The germline gives CDR1 SEHNR, CDR2 FQNEAQ (reference sequence). The J segment lost 6 bases and the V segment lost 5 bases, leaving 11 bases of the junction unmatched. This CDR3 reads CASSVSLAGALNEQFF. CDR3 coding DNA: TGTGCCAGCAGCGTATCGTTAGCGGGGGCCCTCAATGAGCAGTTCTTC.

V and J are TRBV3-1 (or the pseudogene TRBV3-2) and TRBJ2-1, with D uncertain. Trimming removed 10 bases at V and 0 bases at J, with 13 bases between. Germline assignment: CDR1 LGHDT and CDR2 YNNKEL (reference sequence). The CDR3 is made up of 14 amino acids. The CDR3 nucleotides read TGTGCCACGGGTACTTCTTTCTCCTACAATGAGCAGTTCTTC. Its protein is CATGTSFSYNEQFF.

This chain uses TRBV4-1 with TRBJ2-1, with TRBD2 as a possible D gene (5 bases). CDR3 size: 14 residues. The V and J ends lost 3 bases and 10 bases respectively, with 16 bases between them. Germline CDR1 and CDR2: MGHRA and YSYEKL. CDR3 in amino acids: CASSHPGPTGEQFF. The CDR3 coding sequence is TGCGCCAGCAGCCATCCCGGACCGACGGGGGAGCAGTTCTTC.

V gene TRBV29-1 combines with J gene TRBJ1-5; 7 bases agree with TRBD1. The J segment lost 3 bases and the V segment lost 2 bases, leaving 4 bases of the junction unmatched. The V gene's germline CDR1 is SQVTM and CDR2 ANQGSEA. The CDR3 contains 14 residues. For the CDR3, the DNA is TGCAGCGTTGAAAGGACAGGCCCCAATCAGCCCCAGCATTTT. This sequence encodes CSVERTGPNQPQHF.

The chain links TRBV6-4 to TRBJ1-6, with a weak D call TRBD1 (5 bases). This CDR3 region has 14 residues. Germline V gives CDR1 MRHNA, CDR2 SNTAGT. Trimming took off 11 bases at V and 9 bases at J, with 20 bases between the two ends. DNA for the CDR3: TGTGCCTCATCCGAGGTCCCAGGGACTTCACCCCTCCACTTT. This encodes CASSEVPGTSPLHF.

The CDR3 nucleotides are TGTGCCAGCAGCTTCATGGGGAATAATTCACCCCTCCACTTT. Translating gives CASSFMGNNSPLHF. The rearrangement uses TRBV7-6 and TRBJ1-6, with D hard to call. This CDR3 comprises 14 residues. V lost 3 bases and J 5 bases, leaving 8 bases between the germline ends. Per the germline V gene, CDR1 is SGHVS and CDR2 is FNYEAQ.

The chain has TRBV5-1 and TRBJ2-5; 7 nucleotides agree with TRBD2. V lost 5 bases, J lost 5 bases, and 6 bases stayed unmatched. Germline V gene lookup returns CDR1 SGHRS and CDR2 YFSETQ. CDR3 size: 13 residues. The CDR3, as DNA: TGCGCCAGCAGTTGGGAGGGTGTGGAGACCCAGTACTTC. Translation gives CASSWEGVETQYF.

This chain joins TRBV13 and TRBJ2-2; tentatively, D is TRBD2 (6 bases). Germline CDR1 reads PRHDT; CDR2 reads FYEKMQ (reference sequence). V dropped 1 base and J dropped 7 bases, with 16 bases sitting between them. The CDR3 contains 16 residues. This CDR3 reads CASSLESSEGVGELFF. CDR3 nucleotides: TGTGCCAGCAGCTTAGAATCTAGCGAAGGGGTCGGGGAGCTGTTTTTT.

The rearrangement links TRBV27 to TRBJ1-4; tentatively, D is TRBD1 (5 bases). Germline V lookup: CDR1 MNHEY, CDR2 SMNVEV (reference sequence). V lost 2 bases, J lost 5 bases, and 12 bases lay in between. The CDR3 runs to 15 residues. CDR3 DNA: TGTGCCAGCAGTTTAATGAGGGGAGGGAATGAAAAACTGTTTTTT. Residues: CASSLMRGGNEKLFF.

This chain joins TRBV6-5 and TRBJ1-1; possibly TRBD1 for D (5 bases). Germline assignment: CDR1 MNHEY and CDR2 SVGAGI. V was cut by 4 bases and J by 5 bases, with 8 bases left in between. The CDR3 consists of 12 residues. The CDR3 loop is CASSSGVTEAFF. Here the CDR3 DNA reads TGTGCCAGCAGTTCGGGGGTGACTGAAGCTTTCTTT.